The entry below gives a single T cell receptor (beta chain) sequence along with its context. Antigen specificity is unknown. These data are taken from a study of cytomegalovirus exposure and HLA in healthy donors. For the study at large: Ancestry clustering placed about four fifths of about 400 genotyped donors in the Caucasian-associated cluster. The study's findings and limits: Associated with HLA alleles at 0.05 false discovery rate in a later analysis were over 15,000 TCR beta sequences. The productive fraction for most TCR beta V segments was about 90% or about 30% in an earlier analysis.

CDR3 length: 18 residues. CDR1 is LGHNA and CDR2 is YSLEER in the germline V gene. V was cut by 1 base and J by 5 bases, with 21 bases left in between. PCR involved 60 Vbeta and 13 Jbeta primers. The protocol was immunoSEQ multiplex PCR, while the TCRdb copy is restricted to in-frame clones and leaves out a portion. The table records fewer than 200,000 clones, approximately 79% of them present only once. The chain uses TRBV4-3 and TRBJ2-1; no firm D call. This receptor was identified in a human donor in good health. Sequenced: PBMCs. DNA for the CDR3: TGCGCCAGCAGCCAAGGACCCAAAACTACTGCAGTCCACAATGAGCAGTTCTTC. This codes for CASSQGPKTTAVHNEQFF.